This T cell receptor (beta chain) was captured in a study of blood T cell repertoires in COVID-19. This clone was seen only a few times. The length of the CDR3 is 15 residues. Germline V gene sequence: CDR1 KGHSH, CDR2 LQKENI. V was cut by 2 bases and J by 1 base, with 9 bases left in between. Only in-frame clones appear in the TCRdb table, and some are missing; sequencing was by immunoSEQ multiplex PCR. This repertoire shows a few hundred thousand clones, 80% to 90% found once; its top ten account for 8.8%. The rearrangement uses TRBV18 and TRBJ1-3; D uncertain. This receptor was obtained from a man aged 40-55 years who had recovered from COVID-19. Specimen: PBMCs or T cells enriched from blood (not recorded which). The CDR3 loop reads CASSPEGRSGNTIYF. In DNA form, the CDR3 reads TGTGCCAGCTCACCAGAAGGGAGGTCTGGAAACACCATATATTTT.